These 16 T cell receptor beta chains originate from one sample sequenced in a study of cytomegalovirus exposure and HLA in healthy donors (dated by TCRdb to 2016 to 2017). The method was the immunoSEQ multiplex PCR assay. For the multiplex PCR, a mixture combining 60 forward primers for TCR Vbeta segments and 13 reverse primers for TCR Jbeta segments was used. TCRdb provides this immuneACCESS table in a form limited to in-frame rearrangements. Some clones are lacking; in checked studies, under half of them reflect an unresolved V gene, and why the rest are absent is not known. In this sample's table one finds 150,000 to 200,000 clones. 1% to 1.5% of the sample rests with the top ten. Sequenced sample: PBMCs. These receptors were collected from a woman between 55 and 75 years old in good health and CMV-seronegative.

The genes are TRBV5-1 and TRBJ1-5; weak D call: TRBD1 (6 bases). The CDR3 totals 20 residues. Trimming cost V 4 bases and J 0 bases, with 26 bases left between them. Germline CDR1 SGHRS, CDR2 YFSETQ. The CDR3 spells CASSPDRSFIRTVSNQPQHF. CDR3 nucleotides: TGCGCCAGCAGCCCTGATCGATCCTTCATCCGGACAGTTAGCAATCAGCCCCAGCATTTT.

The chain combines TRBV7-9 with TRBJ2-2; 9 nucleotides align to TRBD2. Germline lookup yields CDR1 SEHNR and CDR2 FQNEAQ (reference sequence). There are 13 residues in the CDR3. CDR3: CVSGGQLVGELFF. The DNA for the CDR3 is TGTGTGAGCGGGGGGCAGCTCGTGGGGGAGCTGTTTTTT. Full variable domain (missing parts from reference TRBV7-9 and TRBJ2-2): DTGVSQNPRHKITKRGQNVTFRCDPISEHNRLYWYRQTLGQGPEFLTYFQNEAQLEKSRLLSDRFSAERPKGSFSTLEIQRTEQGDSAMYLCVSGGQLVGELFFGEGSRLTVL.

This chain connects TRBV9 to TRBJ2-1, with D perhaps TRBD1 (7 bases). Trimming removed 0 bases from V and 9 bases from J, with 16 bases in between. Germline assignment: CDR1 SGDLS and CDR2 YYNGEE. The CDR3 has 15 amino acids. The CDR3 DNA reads TGTGCCAGCAGCGTAGTGGCAGGGGGAGGCGGTGAGCAGTTCTTC. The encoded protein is CASSVVAGGGGEQFF.

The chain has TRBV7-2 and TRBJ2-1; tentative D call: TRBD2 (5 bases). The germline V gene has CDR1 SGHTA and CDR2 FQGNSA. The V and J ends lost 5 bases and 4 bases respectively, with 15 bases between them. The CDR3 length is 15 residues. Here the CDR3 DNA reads TGTGCCAGCAGCCCGGACTGGAGTCCATACAATGAGCAGTTCTTC. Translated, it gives CASSPDWSPYNEQFF.

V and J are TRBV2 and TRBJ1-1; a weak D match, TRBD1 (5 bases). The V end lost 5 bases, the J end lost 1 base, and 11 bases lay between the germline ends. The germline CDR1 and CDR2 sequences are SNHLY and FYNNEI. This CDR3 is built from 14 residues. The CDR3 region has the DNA TGTGCCAGCAGTCACGGGGGGGGGAACACTGAAGCTTTCTTT. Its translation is CASSHGGGNTEAFF.

Here the CDR3 DNA reads TGTGCCAGCAGCTTACGTGGACAGGGGGACTACAATCAGCCCCAGCATTTT. Residues: CASSLRGQGDYNQPQHF. The V call is TRBV7-8, the J call TRBJ1-5; 10 positions agree with TRBD1. With 2 bases clipped from V and 3 bases from J, the junction kept 7 bases outside the gene matches. Per germline, CDR1 SGHVS and CDR2 FQNEAQ. The CDR3 is made up of 17 amino acids.

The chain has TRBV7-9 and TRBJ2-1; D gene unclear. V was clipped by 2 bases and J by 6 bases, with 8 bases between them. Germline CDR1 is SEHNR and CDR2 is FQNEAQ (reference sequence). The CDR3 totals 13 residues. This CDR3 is CASSLSPLNEQFF. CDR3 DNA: TGTGCCAGCAGCTTATCCCCCCTCAATGAGCAGTTCTTC. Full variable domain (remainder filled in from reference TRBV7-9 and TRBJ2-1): DTGVSQNPRHKITKRGQNVTFRCDPISEHNRLYWYRQTLGQGPEFLTYFQNEAQLEKSRLLSDRFSAERPKGSFSTLEIQRTEQGDSAMYLCASSLSPLNEQFFGPGTRLTVL.

CDR3 protein: CSAQYTEAFF. DNA for the CDR3: TGCAGTGCTCAGTACACTGAAGCTTTCTTT. The chain uses TRBV20-1 and TRBJ1-1; no clear D. Germline V gene sequence: CDR1 DFQATT, CDR2 SNEGSKA (reference sequence). This CDR3 region has 10 residues. V was cut by 5 bases and J by 3 bases, with 4 bases left in between.

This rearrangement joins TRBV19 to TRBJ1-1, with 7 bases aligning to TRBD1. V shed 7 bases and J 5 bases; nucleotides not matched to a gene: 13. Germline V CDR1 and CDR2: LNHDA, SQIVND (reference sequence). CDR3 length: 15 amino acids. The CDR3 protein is CASIPEGARGTEAFF. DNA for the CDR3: TGTGCCAGTATCCCGGAGGGGGCTAGGGGAACTGAAGCTTTCTTT. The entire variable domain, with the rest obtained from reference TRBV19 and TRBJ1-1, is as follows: DGGITQSPKYLFRKEGQNVTLSCEQNLNHDAMYWYRQDPGQGLRLIYYSQIVNDFQKGDIAEGYSVSREKKESFPLTVTSAQKNPTAFYLCASIPEGARGTEAFFGQGTRLTVV.

CDR3 bases: TGTGCCAGCAGCTTGAGGAGGGGAACAGATACGCAGTATTTT. The encoded protein is CASSLRRGTDTQYF. This sequence joins TRBV7-9 and TRBJ2-3; D is perhaps TRBD2 (6 bases). CDR1 is SEHNR, CDR2 FQNEAQ, per germline (reference sequence). V lost 3 bases and J 3 bases, leaving 10 bases between the germline ends. This CDR3 spans 14 amino acids.

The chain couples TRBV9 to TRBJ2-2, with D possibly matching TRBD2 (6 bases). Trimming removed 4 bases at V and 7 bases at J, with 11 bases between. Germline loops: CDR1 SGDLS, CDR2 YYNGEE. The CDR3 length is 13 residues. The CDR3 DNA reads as TGTGCCAGCAGCCGAGTGCGGGGCGGGGAGCTGTTTTTT. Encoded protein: CASSRVRGGELFF.

CDR3 sequence reads: CASSSTGDYGEQYF. In DNA, the CDR3 is TGCGCCAGCAGCTCGACAGGGGACTATGGCGAGCAGTACTTC. This sequence joins TRBV5-1 and TRBJ2-7; the D gene is possibly TRBD1 (8 bases). CDR3 length: 14 amino acids. Germline V gene lookup returns CDR1 SGHRS and CDR2 YFSETQ. V lost 3 bases and J 6 bases, leaving 16 bases between the germline ends.

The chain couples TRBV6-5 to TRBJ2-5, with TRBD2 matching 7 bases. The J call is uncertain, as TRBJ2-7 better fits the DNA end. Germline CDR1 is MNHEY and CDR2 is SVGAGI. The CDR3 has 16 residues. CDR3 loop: CASSYSILAATYEQYF. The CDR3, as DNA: TGTGCCAGCAGTTACTCGATTCTAGCGGCCACCTACGAGCAGTACTTC.

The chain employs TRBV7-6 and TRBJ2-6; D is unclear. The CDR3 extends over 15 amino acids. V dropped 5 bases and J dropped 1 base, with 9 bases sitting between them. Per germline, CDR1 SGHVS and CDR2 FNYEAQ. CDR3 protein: CASSPFQSGANVLTF. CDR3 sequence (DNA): TGTGCCAGCAGCCCATTCCAGTCTGGGGCCAACGTCCTGACTTTC.

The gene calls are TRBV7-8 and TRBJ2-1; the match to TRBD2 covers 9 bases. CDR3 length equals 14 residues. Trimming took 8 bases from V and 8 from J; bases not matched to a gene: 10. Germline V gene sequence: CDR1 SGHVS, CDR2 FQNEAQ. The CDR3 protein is CASGLAGANHEQFF. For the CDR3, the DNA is TGTGCCAGCGGGTTAGCGGGAGCTAACCATGAGCAGTTCTTC. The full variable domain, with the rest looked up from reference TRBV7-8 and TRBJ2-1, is GAGVSQSPRYKVAKRGQDVALRCDPISGHVSLFWYQQALGQGPEFLTYFQNEAQLDKSGLPSDRFFAERPEGSVSTLKIQRTQQEDSAVYLCASGLAGANHEQFFGPGTRLTVL.

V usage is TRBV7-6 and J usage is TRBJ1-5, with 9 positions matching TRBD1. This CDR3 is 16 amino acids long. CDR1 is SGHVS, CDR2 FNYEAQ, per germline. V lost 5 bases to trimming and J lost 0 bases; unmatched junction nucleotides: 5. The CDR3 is CASSPWTGASNQPQHF. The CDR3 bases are TGTGCCAGCAGCCCGTGGACAGGGGCTAGCAATCAGCCCCAGCATTTT.